This T cell receptor (beta chain) appears in the sequencing data of a study of blood T cell repertoires in COVID-19. Study information: Acute and convalescent COVID-19 samples came from the United States, Italy and Spain.

Patients in Seattle were enrolled during active infection, then followed longitudinally. Sequencing was performed with immunoSEQ multiplex PCR; in TCRdb, only in-frame clones are kept and a portion is missing. Among a few hundred thousand clones listed, around 87% were seen once. This CDR3 spans 15 amino acids. Germline lookup yields CDR1 MNHEY and CDR2 SVGEGT. Germline trimming cut 2 bases from V and 5 bases from J; bases unmatched to any gene: 8. The rearrangement links TRBV6-2 or TRBV6-3 to TRBJ1-2; 7 bases map to TRBD1. The clonotype comes from a woman between 35 and 50 years old with COVID-19, enrolled during active disease. Sequenced: peripheral blood. CDR3 loop: CASSYVGQPIYGYTF. As DNA, the CDR3 is TGTGCCAGCAGTTACGTGGGACAGCCCATATATGGCTACACCTTC.